This entry lists 32 T cell receptor beta chains sequenced from one sample in a study of neurological immune-mediated disorders. TCRdb re-called the 5' RACE reads through MiXCR, storing one row per CDR3 protein. Altogether tens of thousands of distinct CDR3 sequences are present, less than 5.5% being singletons, with the ten largest covering around 7%. The sequenced material came from PBMCs. These receptors came from a man aged 18 to 35 with multiple sclerosis.

The chain has TRBV5-5 and TRBJ2-1; the match to TRBD2 covers 8 bases. Trimming cost V 0 bases and J 3 bases; bases outside gene matches: 5. The CDR3 spans 16 residues. Germline loops: CDR1 SGHKS, CDR2 YYEKEE (reference sequence). CDR3 nucleotides: TGTGCCAGCAGCTTGGCAGGCGGGAGGAGCTACAATGAGCAGTTCTTC. Amino acid sequence: CASSLAGGRSYNEQFF.

This clonotype was seen repeatedly, ten times or more. The rearrangement joins TRBV7-2 to TRBJ2-5, with 9 bases aligning to TRBD2. Germline trimming cut 4 bases from V and 7 bases from J; bases unmatched to any gene: 4. Germline assignment: CDR1 SGHTA and CDR2 FQGNSA. The CDR3 is made up of 13 amino acids. As DNA, the CDR3 is TGTGCCAGCAGCTCATGGCGGGAGGGGACCCAGTACTTC. Translating gives CASSSWREGTQYF.

As regards this clonotype: Possible read error: a much larger clone is one base away. The chain links TRBV3-1 to TRBJ1-1; D not certain. The CDR3 contains 12 residues. V gave up 2 bases and J gave up 4 bases, with 5 bases separating them. CDR1 and CDR2 from the germline V gene are LGHDT and YNNKEL (reference sequence). The CDR3 is CASSQSSTEAFF. DNA of the CDR3: TGTGCCAGCAGCCAAAGCAGCACTGAAGCTTTCTTT.

This clonotype was counted ten times or more. The chain is built from TRBV29-1 and TRBJ2-7, with TRBD2 matching over 13 bases. V dropped 6 bases and J dropped 0; count of bases not matched to a gene: 2. This CDR3 comprises 14 residues. Germline values: CDR1 SQVTM, CDR2 ANQGSEA. The DNA for the CDR3 is TGCAGCGTGGGGACTAGCGGGGTCTCCTACGAGCAGTACTTC. It yields the protein CSVGTSGVSYEQYF.

Notes on this clonotype: A much larger clone differs from this one at a single base, so this may be a read error. The rearrangement joins TRBV5-1 to TRBJ1-1; TRBD1 aligns across 7 bases. CDR3 length: 12 amino acids. Looked up from germline, CDR1 is SGHRS and CDR2 is YFSETQ. This CDR3 reads CSSKDPGGAAFF. In DNA, the CDR3 is TGCTCCAGCAAGGACCCAGGGGGGGCAGCTTTCTTT.

Many counts were recorded for this clonotype. CDR3 amino acids: CASSHITGDTQYF. The CDR3 DNA follows: TGTGCCAGCAGCCACATAACGGGGGATACGCAGTATTTT. This chain uses TRBV3-1 with TRBJ2-3, with D tentatively TRBD2 (5 bases). V was clipped by 3 bases and J by 6 bases, with 10 bases between them. The CDR3 runs 13 residues. Germline assignment: CDR1 LGHDT and CDR2 YNNKEL (reference sequence).

Comments on this clonotype: This may stem from a read error, because a much larger clone lies one nucleotide away. J is TRBJ1-2 and V is TRBV2; unclear D gene. Trimming took 4 bases from V and 5 from J, leaving 11 bases between them. Germline V gives CDR1 SNHLY, CDR2 FYNNEI. The CDR3 contains 13 residues. The CDR3, as DNA: TGTGCCAGCAGTGTCGAAAGGGAATATGGCTACACCTTC. This sequence encodes CASSVEREYGYTF.

Ten or more counts support this clonotype. The genes are TRBV3-1 and TRBJ2-3; the D gene is possibly TRBD2 (5 bases). Trimming removed 4 bases from V and 6 bases from J, with 17 bases in between. Germline assignment: CDR1 LGHDT and CDR2 YNNKEL (reference sequence). This CDR3 contains 15 residues. The CDR3 loop reads CASSRLGSGTDTQYF. The CDR3 DNA reads as TGTGCCAGCAGCCGCCTGGGGTCGGGAACGGATACGCAGTATTTT.

In its sample, this clonotype was seen many times. The V and J genes are TRBV20-1 and TRBJ1-1; D is perhaps TRBD1 (5 bases). CDR1 is DFQATT and CDR2 is SNEGSKA in the germline V gene (reference sequence). The CDR3 has 16 residues. V was clipped by 1 base and J by 1 base, with 16 bases between them. Here the CDR3 DNA reads TGCAGTGCTAGAGTTCTTAACAGGCAATGGAACACTGAAGCTTTCTTT. It yields the protein CSARVLNRQWNTEAFF.

This clonotype was seen many times. This sequence joins TRBV5-1 and TRBJ2-2; perhaps TRBD2 as D (6 bases). CDR1 SGHRS and CDR2 YFSETQ come from the germline V gene. The CDR3 covers 16 residues. With 3 bases removed from V and 1 base from J, the gap between germline ends came to 13 bases. In DNA form, the CDR3 reads TGCGCCAGCAGCTCGATGGGAGGAATGAACACCGGGGAGCTGTTTTTT. It is translated as CASSSMGGMNTGELFF.

This clonotype was seen ten or more times. The chain uses TRBV12-3 or TRBV12-4 and TRBJ2-3; D is undetermined. The CDR3 spans 18 residues. V lost 5 bases and J lost 3, with 24 bases in between. The CDR3 DNA follows: TGTGCCAGCAGTCAAATACCAACACTCGGCAAGAATACAGATACGCAGTATTTT. This translates into CASSQIPTLGKNTDTQYF.

This clonotype was observed many times. This chain uses TRBV3-1 with TRBJ2-4; D not certain. The CDR3 is 16 amino acids. The germline gives CDR1 LGHDT, CDR2 YNNKEL (reference sequence). V dropped 2 bases and J dropped 0 bases, with 11 bases sitting between them. The CDR3 reads CASSQMGGLAKNIQYF. The CDR3 region has the DNA TGTGCCAGCAGCCAAATGGGTGGCCTAGCCAAAAACATTCAGTACTTC.

This clonotype was observed many times. The chain joins TRBV5-1 to TRBJ2-7; 10 bases agree with TRBD1. This CDR3 is 14 amino acids long. V gave up 3 bases and J gave up 5 bases; unmatched junction bases: 5. Germline V CDR1 and CDR2: SGHRS, YFSETQ. The CDR3 DNA is TGCGCCAGCAGCTCTTTGACAGGGGGCGACGAGCAGTACTTC. Translated: CASSSLTGGDEQYF.

At least ten counts were recorded for this clonotype. The V and J genes are TRBV12-3 or TRBV12-4 and TRBJ1-1; 10 bases line up with TRBD1. This CDR3 contains 15 residues. The J segment lost 6 bases and the V segment lost 5 bases, leaving 9 bases of the junction unmatched. The CDR3: CASSKTGQGLSEAFF. CDR3 nucleotide sequence: TGTGCCAGCAGTAAAACGGGACAGGGGTTATCTGAAGCTTTCTTT.

With regard to this clonotype: Since a much larger clone is just one base distant, this may be a read error. The CDR3 protein is CSALKGWETQYF. The CDR3 bases are TGCAGCGCCCTGAAGGGCTGGGAGACCCAGTACTTC. The V and J genes are TRBV29-1 and TRBJ2-5, with unresolved D. Germline V lookup: CDR1 SQVTM, CDR2 ANQGSEA. CDR3 length equals 12 residues. Trimming shortened V by 7 bases and J by 5 bases, and 14 bases separated the two germline ends.

This clonotype was detected ten times or more. A much larger clone is a single base away; this may be a read error. This chain links TRBV5-1 with TRBJ2-5, with D possibly matching TRBD2 (6 bases). Germline V lookup: CDR1 SGHRS, CDR2 YFSETQ. V was shortened by 4 bases and J by 5 bases, with 12 bases between the two germline ends. The CDR3 runs 13 residues. DNA for the CDR3: TGCGCCAGCAGCGCGGGAAAGGGGGAGACCCAGTACTTC. Protein sequence: CASSAGKGETQYF.

This clonotype was detected ten times or more. The chain joins TRBV5-1 to TRBJ2-7; D might be TRBD1 (5 bases). This CDR3 spans 14 amino acids. Trimming cost V 6 bases and J 2 bases, with 15 bases left between them. The germline gives CDR1 SGHRS, CDR2 YFSETQ. CDR3 protein: CASTSQGLTYEQYF. CDR3 coding DNA: TGCGCCAGCACCTCCCAGGGTTTAACCTACGAGCAGTACTTC.

This clonotype was counted at least ten times. The chain links TRBV25-1 to TRBJ2-7; tentative D call: TRBD2 (6 bases). Trimming stripped 2 bases from V and 5 bases from J, with 7 bases between. From germline, CDR1 is MGHDK and CDR2 SYGVNS. This CDR3 spans 12 amino acids. The CDR3 protein is CASSEPGDEQYF. CDR3 nucleotide sequence: TGTGCCAGCAGTGAACCGGGAGACGAGCAGTACTTC.

This clonotype was recorded a few times. A read error may account for a junction end that differs from germline. The chain links TRBV3-1 to TRBJ1-6, with a weak D call TRBD1 (6 bases). The CDR3 length is 14 residues. CDR1 is LGHDT, CDR2 YNNKEL, per germline (reference sequence). The CDR3 DNA sequence: TGTGCCAGCAGCCAGGGTTGGACAGATTCACCCCTCAACTTT. Translation: CASSQGWTDSPLNF.

In its sample, this clonotype was seen many times. V and J are TRBV7-3 and TRBJ2-7; maybe TRBD2 (6 bases). Germline V lookup: CDR1 SGHTA, CDR2 FQGTGA. The CDR3 is made up of 12 amino acids. The CDR3 loop is CAGSGVDSEQYF. Written as DNA, the CDR3 is TGTGCTGGGTCGGGGGTAGATAGCGAGCAGTACTTC.

This clonotype was seen many times. The CDR3 sequence is CSARSDLKETQYF. The CDR3 region has the DNA TGCAGTGCTAGAAGTGATCTAAAAGAGACCCAGTACTTC. The rearrangement uses TRBV20-1 and TRBJ2-5, with D unclear. The CDR3 is 13 amino acids. Germline CDR1 DFQATT, CDR2 SNEGSKA (reference sequence). V lost 2 bases, J lost 3 bases, and 10 bases lay in between.

This clonotype has ten or more counts. The gene calls are TRBV5-1 and TRBJ2-7; D is ambiguous. This CDR3 spans 14 amino acids. V shed 4 bases and J shed 3 bases, with 14 bases lying between them. Germline CDR1 is SGHRS and CDR2 is YFSETQ. The CDR3 spells CASSHAAEYYEQYF. The CDR3 nucleotides are TGCGCCAGCAGCCATGCGGCTGAATACTACGAGCAGTACTTC.

In DNA, the CDR3 is TGTGCCAGCAGCTTAGAACGGTTTGGGCCGACCGGGGAGCTGTTTTTT. Protein product: CASSLERFGPTGELFF. The rearrangement uses TRBV7-8 and TRBJ2-2; no firm D call. The CDR3 loop spans 16 amino acids. V was shortened by 1 base and J by 5 bases, with 14 bases between the two germline ends. In germline, CDR1 is SGHVS, CDR2 FQNEAQ.

The chain combines TRBV7-2 with TRBJ2-2; D is undetermined. V lost 0 bases and J 4 bases, leaving 6 bases between the germline ends. CDR3 length equals 14 residues. Per germline, CDR1 SGHTA and CDR2 FQGNSA. CDR3 region: CASSLAAGTGELFF. The DNA for the CDR3 is TGTGCCAGCAGCTTAGCGGCAGGCACCGGGGAGCTGTTTTTT.

This clonotype has a count of ten or more. The J gene is TRBJ1-6, the V gene TRBV25-1, with D uncertain. Deletions cut 2 bases from V and 4 bases from J, with 6 bases between. There are 14 residues in the CDR3. The germline CDR1 and CDR2 sequences are MGHDK and SYGVNS. The CDR3 reads CASSEAEYNSPLHF. CDR3 coding DNA: TGTGCCAGCAGTGAAGCAGAGTATAATTCACCCCTCCACTTT.

There are many counts of this clonotype. The chain joins TRBV20-1 to TRBJ1-1; D call uncertain. Trimming stripped 1 base from V and 0 bases from J, with 9 bases between. This CDR3 comprises 14 residues. CDR1 and CDR2 (germline): DFQATT, SNEGSKA (reference sequence). The CDR3 spells CSARGGIMNTEAFF. In DNA form, the CDR3 reads TGCAGTGCTAGAGGAGGGATTATGAACACTGAAGCTTTCTTT.

This clonotype was detected many times. The genes are TRBV13 and TRBJ2-1, with 10 bases lining up with TRBD2. The CDR3 has 13 residues. V trimming: 5 bases; J trimming: 8 bases; junction bases outside the gene matches: 3. CDR1 and CDR2 from the germline V gene are PRHDT and FYEKMQ (reference sequence). The CDR3 DNA reads TGTGCCAGCAGCCTCGGGACTAGCGATGAGCAGTTCTTC. This codes for CASSLGTSDEQFF. Using reference TRBV13 and TRBJ2-1 for the parts outside the CDR3, the full variable domain is AAGVIQSPRHLIKEKRETATLKCYPIPRHDTVYWYQQGPGQDPQFLISFYEKMQSDKGSIPDRFSAQQFSDYHSELNMSSLELGDSALYFCASSLGTSDEQFFGPGTRLTVL.

This clonotype was seen many times. The chain couples TRBV3-1 to TRBJ1-2, with D unresolved. Trimming took off 1 base at V and 2 bases at J, with 8 bases between the two ends. This CDR3 is built from 14 residues. Germline CDR1 and CDR2: LGHDT and YNNKEL (reference sequence). The CDR3: CASSQGQINYGYTF. DNA for the CDR3: TGTGCCAGCAGCCAAGGGCAGATAAACTATGGCTACACCTTC.

This clonotype was seen ten or more times. The chain links TRBV28 to TRBJ2-7; 7 bases match TRBD1. The CDR3 extends over 13 amino acids. V shed 10 bases and J 2 bases; nucleotides not matched to a gene: 8. The germline V gene has CDR1 MDHEN and CDR2 SYDVKM. The CDR3 protein is CATLPGQTYEQYF. CDR3 bases: TGTGCCACCCTCCCGGGACAGACCTACGAGCAGTACTTC.

This clonotype was picked up many times. This chain links TRBV7-2 with TRBJ2-3; the match to TRBD2 covers 10 bases. CDR3 length equals 13 residues. The germline gives CDR1 SGHTA, CDR2 FQGNSA. V trimming: 7 bases; J trimming: 9 bases; junction bases outside the gene matches: 7. CDR3 sequence: CASTPISGGTQYF. CDR3 bases: TGTGCCAGCACCCCCATTAGCGGGGGGACGCAGTATTTT.

This clonotype was counted ten times or more. This sequence joins TRBV25-1 and TRBJ2-7, with D uncertain. Germline V lookup: CDR1 MGHDK, CDR2 SYGVNS. The CDR3 has 11 amino acids. V was pared by 7 bases and J by 4 bases, with 8 bases between. The CDR3 coding sequence is TGTGCCAGCATGATTGGATACGAGCAGTACTTC. Protein product: CASMIGYEQYF.

As regards this clonotype: A read error may be the cause here, since a much bigger clone is one base away. The gene calls are TRBV5-1 and TRBJ1-1, with unresolved D. The V and J ends lost 2 bases and 1 base respectively, with 6 bases between them. This CDR3 spans 13 amino acids. The germline V gene encodes CDR1 SGHRS and CDR2 YFSETQ. DNA for the CDR3: TGCGCCAGCAGCTTAAAGGAGAACACTGAAGCTTTCTTT. Protein: CASSLKENTEAFF.